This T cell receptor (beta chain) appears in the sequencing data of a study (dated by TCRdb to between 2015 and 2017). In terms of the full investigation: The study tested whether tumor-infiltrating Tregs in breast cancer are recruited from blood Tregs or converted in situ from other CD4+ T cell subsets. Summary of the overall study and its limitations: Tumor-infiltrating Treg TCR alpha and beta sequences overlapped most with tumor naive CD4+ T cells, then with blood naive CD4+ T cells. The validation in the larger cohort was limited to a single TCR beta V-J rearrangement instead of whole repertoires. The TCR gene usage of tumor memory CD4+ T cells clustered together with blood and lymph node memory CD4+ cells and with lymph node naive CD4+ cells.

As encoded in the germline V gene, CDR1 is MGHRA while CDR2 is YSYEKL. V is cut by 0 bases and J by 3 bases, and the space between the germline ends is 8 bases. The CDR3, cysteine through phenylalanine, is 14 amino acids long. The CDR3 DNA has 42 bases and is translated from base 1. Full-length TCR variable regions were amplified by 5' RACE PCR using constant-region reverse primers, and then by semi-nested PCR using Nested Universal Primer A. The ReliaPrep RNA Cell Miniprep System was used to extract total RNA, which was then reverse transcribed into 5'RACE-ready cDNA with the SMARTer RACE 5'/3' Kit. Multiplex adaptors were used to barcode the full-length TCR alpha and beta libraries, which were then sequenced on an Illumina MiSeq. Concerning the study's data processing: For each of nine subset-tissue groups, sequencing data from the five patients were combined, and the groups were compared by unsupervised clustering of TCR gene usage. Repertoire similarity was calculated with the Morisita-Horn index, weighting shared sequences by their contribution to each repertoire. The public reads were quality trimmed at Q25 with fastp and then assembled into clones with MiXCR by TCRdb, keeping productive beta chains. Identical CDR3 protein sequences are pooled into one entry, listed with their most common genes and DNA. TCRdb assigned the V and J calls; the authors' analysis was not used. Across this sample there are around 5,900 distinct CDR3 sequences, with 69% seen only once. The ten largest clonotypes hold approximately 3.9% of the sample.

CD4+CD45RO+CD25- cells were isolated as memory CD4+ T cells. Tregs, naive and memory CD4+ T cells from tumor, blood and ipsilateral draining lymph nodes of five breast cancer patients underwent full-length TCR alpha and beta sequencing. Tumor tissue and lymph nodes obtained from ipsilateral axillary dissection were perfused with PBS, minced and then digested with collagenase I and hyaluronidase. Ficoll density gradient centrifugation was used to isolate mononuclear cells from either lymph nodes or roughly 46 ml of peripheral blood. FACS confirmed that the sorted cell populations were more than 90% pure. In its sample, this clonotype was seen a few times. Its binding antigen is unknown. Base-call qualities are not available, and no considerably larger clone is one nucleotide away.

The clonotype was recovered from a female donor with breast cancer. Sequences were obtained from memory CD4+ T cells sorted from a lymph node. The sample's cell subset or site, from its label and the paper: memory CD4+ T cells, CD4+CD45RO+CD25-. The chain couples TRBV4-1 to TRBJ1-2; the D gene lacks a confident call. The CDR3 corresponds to CASSQDGTYYGYTF. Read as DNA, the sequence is TGCGCCAGCAGCCAAGATGGCACATACTATGGCTACACCTTC.